This T cell receptor beta chain was captured in a study of human T cells and chemical hapten exposure. General study points: Compared to controls, expanded TCRs made significantly more large clusters of similar CDR3s.

Many counts were recorded for this clonotype. No antigen is known for it. This sample's time point: patch test 3, about 24 weeks after DPC sensitization. The sample's treatment: therapeutic diphenylcyclopropenone sensitization with weekly scalp DPC. Unfractionated whole blood was the source from which total RNA was extracted. With 5 bases removed from V and 5 bases from J, the gap between germline ends came to 16 bases. The CDR3 length is 14 residues. Germline CDR1 and CDR2: SNHLY and FYNNEI. Via MiXCR, TCRdb re-called the RACE reads, giving one row per CDR3 protein. Of fewer than 50,000 distinct CDR3 sequences in the sample, roughly 9.5% were seen once.

Here the sequenced sample was whole blood, taken in connection with sensitization to the hapten diphenylcyclopropenone (DPC). The receptor comes from a man aged 45 to 65 with alopecia areata. Some clones in this sample may be carry-over from other donors' samples. This sequence joins TRBV2 and TRBJ2-7, with D unresolved. In DNA form, the CDR3 reads TGTGCCAGCAGTCTTCGTGCCGCAACGGACGAGCAGTACTTC. It is translated as CASSLRAATDEQYF.